A selection of T cell receptor beta chains follows, all from one sample in a study of blood T cell repertoires in COVID-19. Libraries were prepared by immunoSEQ multiplex PCR; TCRdb keeps only in-frame clonotypes and omits some of them. The data hold around 100,000 clones, with over 80% observed a single time. Sequenced sample: peripheral blood. The receptors shown here come from a man aged 50 or older with active or convalescent COVID-19. Both conserved end residues are part of each CDR3. D genes are given only for firm matches. Clone size is given for some rows only: seen once, a few or many times, or a class if the clone is expanded.

abundance,v_gene,d_gene,j_gene,CDR3aa,CDR3nt
.,TRBV7-9,TRBD1,TRBJ2-6,CASSSDRLANVLTF,TGTGCCAGCAGCTCGGACAGGCTAGCCAACGTCCTGACTTTC
.,TRBV27,.,TRBJ1-2,CASSSNRDWGYTF,TGTGCCAGCAGTTCGAACAGGGATTGGGGCTACACCTTC
.,TRBV2,.,TRBJ1-4,CASRTVRREKLFF,TGTGCCAGCAGGACAGTAAGGCGGGAAAAACTGTTTTTT
.,TRBV5-1,TRBD1,TRBJ1-1,CASSLGTGVEAFF,TGCGCCAGCAGCTTAGGGACAGGGGTCGAAGCTTTCTTT
.,TRBV11-1,TRBD2,TRBJ2-1,CASSSGGTNKNEQFF,TGTGCCAGCAGCTCGGGGGGGACCAACAAGAATGAGCAGTTCTTC
.,TRBV5-6,.,TRBJ1-2,CASSFTGQTNYGYTF,TGTGCCAGCAGCTTCACAGGGCAGACTAACTATGGCTACACCTTC
.,TRBV24-1,.,TRBJ2-3,CATAGGSSRTDTQYF,TGTGCCACCGCCGGGGGTAGCAGTCGCACAGATACGCAGTATTTT
.,TRBV24-1,.,TRBJ2-3,CATSDTGRSTDTQYF,TGTGCCACCAGTGACACAGGAAGAAGCACAGATACGCAGTATTTT
once,TRBV6-5,TRBD1,TRBJ1-5,CASSYSGQAREAQHF,TGTGCCAGCAGTTACTCGGGACAGGCCCGTGAGGCCCAGCATTTT
.,TRBV9,.,TRBJ2-1,CASSTRGSDSYNEQFF,TGTGCCAGCAGCACTCGAGGGTCCGACTCCTACAATGAGCAGTTCTTC
.,TRBV18,.,TRBJ1-6,CASSRTSNSPLHF,TGTGCCAGCTCACGGACATCTAATTCACCCCTCCACTTT
.,TRBV11-3,TRBD1,TRBJ2-5,CASSLQQGETQYF,TGTGCCAGCAGCTTACAACAGGGGGAGACCCAGTACTTC
.,TRBV14,TRBD2,TRBJ2-1,CASSHPTLLAGVGEQFF,TGTGCCAGCAGCCATCCCACATTACTAGCGGGAGTAGGGGAGCAGTTCTTC
.,TRBV9,TRBD2,TRBJ2-3,CASSAGLATDTQYF,TGTGCCAGCAGCGCGGGACTAGCTACAGATACGCAGTATTTT
.,TRBV19,.,TRBJ2-4,CASSTGGLAKNIQYF,TGTGCCAGTAGCACCGGGGGATTAGCCAAAAACATTCAGTACTTC
.,TRBV6-4,TRBD1,TRBJ1-6,CASSALGQGGSPLHF,TGTGCCAGCAGTGCCTTGGGACAGGGCGGATCACCCCTCCACTTT
.,TRBV3-1/TRBV3-2,.,TRBJ1-4,CASTLSRGQGKLFF,TGTGCCAGCACCCTCTCGCGGGGGCAGGGAAAACTGTTTTTT
.,TRBV7-2,.,TRBJ2-1,CASSLGLPGDNEQFF,TGTGCCAGCAGCTTAGGTCTTCCCGGGGACAATGAGCAGTTCTTC
.,TRBV7-9,.,TRBJ1-5,CASSPGGWPQHF,TGTGCCAGCAGCCCCGGGGGGTGGCCCCAGCATTTT
.,TRBV11-2,.,TRBJ1-1,CASSFWSQGTEAFF,TGTGCCAGCAGCTTTTGGTCTCAGGGCACTGAAGCTTTCTTT
.,TRBV5-4,TRBD1,TRBJ1-1,CASSPQTGRTEAFF,TGTGCCAGCAGCCCCCAGACAGGGAGGACTGAAGCTTTCTTT
.,TRBV2,TRBD2,TRBJ2-3,CASSVLAGYTDTQYF,TGTGCCAGCAGTGTGCTAGCGGGATACACAGATACGCAGTATTTT
few,TRBV2,.,TRBJ1-2,CASSSLLGGEDGYTF,TGTGCCAGCAGCTCCCTCTTAGGGGGTGAGGATGGCTACACCTTC
.,TRBV6-5,TRBD2,TRBJ2-7,CASTTPRGGTYEQYF,TGTGCCAGCACCACACCTCGGGGGGGGACCTACGAGCAGTACTTC
.,TRBV2,TRBD2,TRBJ2-3,CASSPTSGRDTQYF,TGTGCCAGCAGTCCCACTAGCGGGAGAGATACGCAGTATTTT
.,TRBV29-1,TRBD1,TRBJ2-1,CSVDNRGVGNEQFF,TGCAGCGTCGACAACAGGGGGGTTGGCAATGAGCAGTTCTTC
once,TRBV9,TRBD2,TRBJ2-1,CASSASTGTSGISYNEQFF,TGTGCCAGCAGCGCTTCCACCGGGACTAGCGGGATCTCCTACAATGAGCAGTTCTTC
.,TRBV5-4,.,TRBJ2-1,CASSLASDYNEQFF,TGTGCCAGCAGCTTGGCCAGCGACTACAATGAGCAGTTCTTC
.,TRBV9,TRBD1,TRBJ2-7,CASSKGRQGTYEQYF,TGTGCCAGCAGCAAGGGGAGACAGGGCACCTACGAGCAGTACTTC